What follows are 31 T cell receptor beta chains derived from one specimen sequenced in a study of shared clonotypes between healthy human individuals (dated by TCRdb to about 2020). The library was obtained by the immunoSEQ multiplex PCR assay. Entries here come from immuneACCESS through TCRdb and include only in-frame sequences with V and J called. Some clones fail to appear in such tables; in the studies checked, an unresolved V gene covers under half of the shortfall, and the cause of the remainder is unknown. This sample gives about a million clones in total; around 74% of them show up just once. The biggest ten clones account for approximately 1.5% of the sample. Sequencing used memory CD4+ T cells sorted from blood. Reading the label with the study, this specimen's cell subset or site is: CD45RA-negative fraction. These receptors were taken from a man younger than 30 in good health.

The CDR3 protein is CAISAPGSGSQDEQFF. In DNA, the CDR3 is TGTGCCATCAGTGCCCCGGGGAGCGGGAGTCAGGATGAGCAGTTCTTC. The chain links TRBV10-3 to TRBJ2-1; TRBD2 matches at 8 bases. The CDR3 contains 16 residues. The ends lost 4 bases at V and 8 bases at J; junction bases unmatched: 13. Germline V gene sequence: CDR1 ENHRY, CDR2 SYGVKD.

The CDR3 bases are TGTGCCAGTAGTACCCGGACAGGGGGTAGGTACACTGAAGCTTTCTTT. Its translation: CASSTRTGGRYTEAFF. This chain joins TRBV19 and TRBJ1-1; 10 bases are a match to TRBD1. The CDR3 is 16 amino acids. With 4 bases clipped from V and 3 bases from J, the junction kept 8 bases outside the gene matches. From germline, CDR1 is LNHDA and CDR2 SQIVND (reference sequence).

This clone was detected once. The chain links TRBV4-1 to TRBJ1-4; TRBD1 matches 9 bases. The V segment lost 7 bases and the J segment 5 bases; nucleotides outside the gene matches: 14. CDR3 size: 17 residues. CDR1 is MGHRA and CDR2 is YSYEKL in the germline V gene. In nucleotides, the CDR3 is TGCGCCAGCACCCGACGGGACAGGGCGAACGTCAATGAAAAACTGTTTTTT. Protein product: CASTRRDRANVNEKLFF.

The V and J genes are TRBV5-1 and TRBJ2-5; TRBD1 matches at 9 bases. This CDR3 is 15 amino acids long. Unmatched junction bases numbered 6, after V lost 4 bases and J lost 2 bases. The germline V gene has CDR1 SGHRS and CDR2 YFSETQ. The CDR3 reads CASSTGQGSQETQYF. CDR3 DNA sequence: TGCGCCAGCAGCACCGGACAGGGGTCGCAAGAGACCCAGTACTTC.

This clone was detected only a few times. The chain recombines TRBV5-1 with TRBJ1-6, with 8 bases aligning to TRBD1. The junction had 3 bases not matched to a gene; V was cut back by 3 bases and J by 7 bases. This CDR3 contains 14 residues. Germline-derived CDR1 and CDR2 are SGHRS and YFSETQ. The CDR3: CASSYRTGNSPLHF. The CDR3 nucleotides are TGCGCCAGCAGCTATCGGACAGGGAATTCACCCCTCCACTTT.

In nucleotides, the CDR3 is TGCGCCAGCAGCTTGATGGCCCAGAACACCGGGGAGCTGTTTTTT. Protein sequence: CASSLMAQNTGELFF. The J gene is TRBJ2-2, the V gene TRBV5-1; D is unresolved. Germline values: CDR1 SGHRS, CDR2 YFSETQ. V was cut by 1 base and J by 1 base, with 8 bases left in between. The CDR3 length is 15 residues. Filled out from reference TRBV5-1 and TRBJ2-2, the complete variable domain reads KAGVTQTPRYLIKTRGQQVTLSCSPISGHRSVSWYQQTPGQGLQFLFEYFSETQRNKGNFPGRFSGRQFSNSRSEMNVSTLELGDSALYLCASSLMAQNTGELFFGEGSRLTVL.

The genes are TRBV5-1 and TRBJ1-2; a possible D gene is TRBD1 (6 bases). Germline V gene data show CDR1 as SGHRS and CDR2 as YFSETQ. The CDR3 loop spans 15 amino acids. V was cut by 3 bases and J by 10 bases, with 22 bases left in between. In nucleotides, the CDR3 is TGCGCCAGCAGCTCAACCAGGGGCCTTTCCCTAGACTACACCTTC. This encodes CASSSTRGLSLDYTF.

This chain connects TRBV5-5 to TRBJ1-1; D is perhaps TRBD1 (6 bases). The CDR3 sequence is 15 residues long. Germline CDR1 and CDR2: SGHKS and YYEKEE (reference sequence). V lost 2 bases, J lost 0 bases, and 11 bases lay in between. CDR3: CASSFATGLNTEAFF. CDR3 in DNA: TGTGCCAGCAGCTTCGCGACAGGTCTGAACACTGAAGCTTTCTTT.

V and J are TRBV18 and TRBJ1-1; D perhaps matches TRBD1 (6 bases). The CDR3 extends over 18 amino acids. The germline V gene has CDR1 KGHSH and CDR2 LQKENI. Trimming cost V 1 base and J 4 bases, with 22 bases left between them. The CDR3 sequence is CASSPLPTGLHLGTEAFF. CDR3 nucleotide sequence: TGTGCCAGCTCACCACTTCCAACAGGGCTTCATCTTGGCACTGAAGCTTTCTTT. The full variable domain, completed using reference TRBV18 and TRBJ1-1, is NAGVMQNPRHLVRRRGQEARLRCSPMKGHSHVYWYRQLPEEGLKFMVYLQKENIIDESGMPKERFSAEFPKEGPSILRIQQVVRGDSAAYFCASSPLPTGLHLGTEAFFGQGTRLTVV.

The chain recombines TRBV5-1 with TRBJ1-3; 7 positions match TRBD1. CDR3 size: 16 residues. The germline CDR1 and CDR2 sequences are SGHRS and YFSETQ. V was clipped by 3 bases and J by 4 bases; unmatched bases: 10. The CDR3 sequence: CASSSETGIAGNTIYF. The CDR3 DNA reads as TGCGCCAGCAGCTCTGAGACAGGGATTGCCGGAAACACCATATATTTT.

This clone showed up just once. The germline gene is not matched at one end of the junction; a read error may be the cause. V usage is TRBV7-9 and J usage is TRBJ2-3; D is perhaps TRBD2 (6 bases). The CDR3 length is 15 residues. Germline loops: CDR1 SEHNR, CDR2 FQNEAQ (reference sequence). CDR3 nucleotide sequence: TGTGCCAGCAGCTTATCGGCAGGGCGGGAAGATGCGCAGTATTTT. It specifies CASSLSAGREDAQYF.

The CDR3 loop reads CASSLSRGEYEQYF. CDR3 sequence (DNA): TGTGCCAGCAGCTTAAGCCGGGGAGAGTACGAGCAGTACTTC. The chain recombines TRBV28 with TRBJ2-7, with TRBD2 as a possible D gene (5 bases). V was cut by 6 bases and J by 4 bases, with 16 bases left in between. Germline V CDR1 and CDR2: MDHEN, SYDVKM. This CDR3 region has 14 residues. The full variable domain, with the rest looked up from reference TRBV28 and TRBJ2-7, is DVKVTQSSRYLVKRTGEKVFLECVQDMDHENMFWYRQDPGLGLRLIYFSYDVKMKEKGDIPEGYSVSREKKERFSLILESASTNQTSMYLCASSLSRGEYEQYFGPGTRLTVT.

The chain couples TRBV2 to TRBJ2-3; 7 bases are a match to TRBD2. V lost 5 bases and J lost 4; bases outside the gene matches: 12. The germline V gene has CDR1 SNHLY and CDR2 FYNNEI. The CDR3 runs to 16 residues. CDR3 region: CASSFAPAGKSDTQYF. CDR3 nucleotides: TGTGCCAGCAGTTTCGCGCCAGCGGGAAAGTCAGATACGCAGTATTTT.

This sequence joins TRBV12-5 and TRBJ1-5; D call uncertain. The CDR3 sequence is 17 residues long. Germline CDR1 reads LGHNT; CDR2 reads FRNRAP. V lost 0 bases, J lost 2 bases, and 14 bases lay in between. The CDR3 DNA sequence: TGTGCTAGTGGTTTGGTACTGGGAGCCGACCGCAATCAGCCCCAGCATTTT. Protein sequence: CASGLVLGADRNQPQHF.

This CDR3 reads CASSLSGAKNIQYF. In DNA, the CDR3 is TGTGCCAGCAGTCTATCAGGCGCCAAAAACATTCAGTACTTC. The V gene is TRBV2, the J gene TRBJ2-4; D is unclear. This CDR3 is built from 14 residues. Between the trimmed V and J ends, which lost 5 bases and 1 base, there was a span of 9 bases. Germline V CDR1 and CDR2: SNHLY, FYNNEI.

V usage is TRBV11-2 and J usage is TRBJ2-7; D may be TRBD2 (7 bases). Trimming took 1 base from V and 4 from J, leaving 14 bases between them. The CDR3 sequence is 15 residues long. Germline assignment: CDR1 SGHAT and CDR2 FQNNGV. CDR3 sequence reads: CASSLGGGAPYEQYF. In nucleotides, the CDR3 is TGTGCCAGCAGCTTAGGTGGGGGGGCCCCGTACGAGCAGTACTTC.

V gene TRBV7-9 combines with J gene TRBJ2-3; D perhaps matches TRBD1 (6 bases). The V end was cut by 2 bases, the J end by 2 bases, with 11 bases between. The CDR3 sequence is 15 residues long. CDR1 is SEHNR, CDR2 FQNEAQ, per germline (reference sequence). CDR3 in amino acids: CASSLFRTDTDTQYF. The CDR3 nucleotides read TGTGCCAGCAGCTTATTTAGGACAGACACAGATACGCAGTATTTT.

The chain employs TRBV30 and TRBJ1-2, with TRBD1 matching 9 bases. The germline CDR1 and CDR2 sequences are GTSNPN and SVGIG (reference sequence). The CDR3 spans 14 residues. The ends lost 2 bases at V and 8 bases at J; junction bases unmatched: 9. DNA for the CDR3: TGTGCCTGGAGTTATCGGGACAGGGCGAGGGGCTACACCTTC. This translates into CAWSYRDRARGYTF. Full variable domain (remainder filled in from reference TRBV30 and TRBJ1-2): SQTIHQWPATLVQPVGSPLSLECTVEGTSNPNLYWYRQAAGRGLQLLFYSVGIGQISSEVPQNLSASRPQDRQFILSSKKLLLSDSGFYLCAWSYRDRARGYTFGSGTRLTVV.

This chain joins TRBV5-1 and TRBJ2-5; D gene uncertain. The germline CDR1 and CDR2 sequences are SGHRS and YFSETQ. V was trimmed by 0 bases and J by 1 base, leaving 4 bases between them. This CDR3 comprises 13 residues. The CDR3 coding sequence is TGCGCCAGCAGCTTGGGTTTCCAAGAGACCCAGTACTTC. Translation gives CASSLGFQETQYF. The whole variable domain, filled in from reference TRBV5-1 and TRBJ2-5, reads KAGVTQTPRYLIKTRGQQVTLSCSPISGHRSVSWYQQTPGQGLQFLFEYFSETQRNKGNFPGRFSGRQFSNSRSEMNVSTLELGDSALYLCASSLGFQETQYFGPGTRLLVL.

This clone was seen a handful of times. This chain connects TRBV18 to TRBJ2-1; TRBD2 aligns across 8 bases. Germline V gene sequence: CDR1 KGHSH, CDR2 LQKENI. This CDR3 is built from 16 residues. V lost 4 bases to trimming and J lost 5 bases; unmatched junction nucleotides: 10. CDR3 coding DNA: TGTGCCAGCTCACTTTCCTCGGGGGGGGCTCACAATGAGCAGTTCTTC. Protein sequence: CASSLSSGGAHNEQFF.

The table lists this clone with a few counts. The chain carries TRBV5-4 and TRBJ1-3; tentative D call: TRBD1 (6 bases). V lost 4 bases, J lost 3 bases, and 23 bases lay in between. CDR3 length: 18 residues. CDR1 is SGHNT and CDR2 is YYREEE in the germline V gene (reference sequence). The CDR3 sequence: CASSQGLTRGRGGNTIYF. The CDR3 region has the DNA TGTGCCAGCAGCCAAGGCCTAACCAGGGGAAGAGGTGGAAACACCATATATTTT.

The rearrangement links TRBV14 to TRBJ2-7; 10 bases align to TRBD1. The V segment lost 1 base and the J segment 6 bases; nucleotides outside the gene matches: 6. CDR1 SGHDN and CDR2 FVKESK come from the germline V gene. This CDR3 spans 15 amino acids. In DNA form, the CDR3 reads TGTGCCAGCAGCCAAGCCGGGACAGGGGTTTCCGAGCAGTACTTC. Amino acid sequence: CASSQAGTGVSEQYF.

The chain employs TRBV4-3 and TRBJ2-2; maybe TRBD1 (6 bases). The V end lost 5 bases, the J end lost 1 base, and 11 bases lay between the germline ends. The V gene's germline CDR1 is LGHNA and CDR2 YSLEER. There are 15 residues in the CDR3. CDR3 coding DNA: TGCGCCAGCAGCTCCGGGACACTGAACACCGGGGAGCTGTTTTTT. Protein product: CASSSGTLNTGELFF.

This sequence joins TRBV5-1 and TRBJ2-7; 15 bases map to TRBD2. Germline V lookup: CDR1 SGHRS, CDR2 YFSETQ. The CDR3 loop spans 16 amino acids. V shed 0 bases and J 2 bases; nucleotides not matched to a gene: 0. Here the CDR3 DNA reads TGCGCCAGCAGCTTGGGGACTAGCGGGAGGGCCTACGAGCAGTACTTC. Translated, it gives CASSLGTSGRAYEQYF. Looking up the rest from reference TRBV5-1 and TRBJ2-7 gives the full variable domain: KAGVTQTPRYLIKTRGQQVTLSCSPISGHRSVSWYQQTPGQGLQFLFEYFSETQRNKGNFPGRFSGRQFSNSRSEMNVSTLELGDSALYLCASSLGTSGRAYEQYFGPGTRLTVT.

This clone occurred once. The chain carries TRBV28 and TRBJ2-3; TRBD1 agrees at 10 bases. The ends lost 7 bases at V and 6 bases at J; junction bases unmatched: 4. The CDR3 extends over 13 amino acids. Germline V gene sequence: CDR1 MDHEN, CDR2 SYDVKM. CDR3 region: CASKTGGSDTQYF. The CDR3 nucleotides are TGTGCCAGCAAGACAGGGGGCTCGGATACGCAGTATTTT.

CDR3 nucleotide sequence: TGTGCCAGCAGCTTATGGGACAGGGTCTCCAATGAGCAGTTCTTC. It is translated as CASSLWDRVSNEQFF. V and J are TRBV7-2 and TRBJ2-1; 9 positions agree with TRBD1. CDR1 and CDR2 from the germline V gene are SGHTA and FQGNSA. The CDR3 is 15 amino acids. J lost 6 bases, V lost 2 bases, and 5 bases had no gene match.

This sequence joins TRBV5-4 and TRBJ2-7; a weak D match, TRBD2 (5 bases). The V end was cut by 4 bases, the J end by 1 base, with 12 bases between. The CDR3 extends over 14 amino acids. Per the germline V gene, CDR1 is SGHNT and CDR2 is YYREEE (reference sequence). In DNA form, the CDR3 reads TGTGCCAGCAGCCCCCCCGGAGGATCCTACGAGCAGTACTTC. It translates to CASSPPGGSYEQYF.

The CDR3 protein is CASSTVSEQYF. Written as DNA, the CDR3 is TGTGCCAGCAGCACAGTTAGCGAGCAGTACTTC. The chain recombines TRBV5-4 with TRBJ2-7; unclear D gene. Trimming pared 4 bases from V and 6 bases from J, leaving 8 bases between. The CDR3 consists of 11 residues. CDR1 and CDR2 from the germline V gene are SGHNT and YYREEE (reference sequence).

This chain links TRBV30 with TRBJ1-4, with D tentatively TRBD1 (5 bases). Germline CDR1 reads GTSNPN; CDR2 reads SVGIG (reference sequence). The CDR3 is made up of 15 amino acids. Trimming removed 0 bases at V and 3 bases at J, with 11 bases between. The DNA for the CDR3 is TGTGCCTGGAGTGTAAAAAGGGGTTCTAATGAAAAACTGTTTTTT. Amino acid sequence: CAWSVKRGSNEKLFF. Full variable domain (missing parts from reference TRBV30 and TRBJ1-4): SQTIHQWPATLVQPVGSPLSLECTVEGTSNPNLYWYRQAAGRGLQLLFYSVGIGQISSEVPQNLSASRPQDRQFILSSKKLLLSDSGFYLCAWSVKRGSNEKLFFGSGTQLSVL.

The chain uses TRBV7-9 and TRBJ2-2; D is unclear. The CDR3 is made up of 14 amino acids. Germline CDR1 SEHNR, CDR2 FQNEAQ (reference sequence). The V gene lost 2 bases and the J gene lost 3 bases, with 7 bases spanning the gap. The DNA of the CDR3 is TGTGCCAGCAGCTTACACGGATACACCGGGGAGCTGTTTTTT. Encoded protein: CASSLHGYTGELFF. The full variable domain, in which reference TRBV7-9 and TRBJ2-2 provide the parts outside the CDR3, is DTGVSQNPRHKITKRGQNVTFRCDPISEHNRLYWYRQTLGQGPEFLTYFQNEAQLEKSRLLSDRFSAERPKGSFSTLEIQRTEQGDSAMYLCASSLHGYTGELFFGEGSRLTVL.

The gene calls are TRBV30 and TRBJ1-2, with 11 bases aligning to TRBD1. The V segment lost 2 bases and the J segment 3 bases; nucleotides outside the gene matches: 5. The CDR3 spans 15 residues. Per germline, CDR1 GTSNPN and CDR2 SVGIG (reference sequence). In nucleotides, the CDR3 is TGTGCCTGGAGTAGCCAGGACAGGGGGCACTATGGCTACACCTTC. It specifies CAWSSQDRGHYGYTF.